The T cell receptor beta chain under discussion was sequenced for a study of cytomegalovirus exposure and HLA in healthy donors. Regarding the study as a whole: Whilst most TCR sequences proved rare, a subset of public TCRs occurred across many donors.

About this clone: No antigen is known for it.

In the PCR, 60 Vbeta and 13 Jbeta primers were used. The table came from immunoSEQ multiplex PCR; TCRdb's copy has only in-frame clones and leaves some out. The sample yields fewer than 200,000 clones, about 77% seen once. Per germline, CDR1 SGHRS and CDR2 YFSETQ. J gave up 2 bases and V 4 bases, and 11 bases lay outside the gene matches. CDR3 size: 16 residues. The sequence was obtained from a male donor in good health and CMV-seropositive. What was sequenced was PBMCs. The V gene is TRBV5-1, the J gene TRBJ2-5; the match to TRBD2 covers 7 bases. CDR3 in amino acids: CASSLGGSGAQETQYF. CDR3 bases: TGCGCCAGCAGCCTGGGGGGGAGCGGGGCTCAAGAGACCCAGTACTTC.